This T cell receptor (beta chain) was profiled in a study of Graves' ophthalmopathy and Graves' hyperthyroidism. Findings and caveats of the study: Most thyroid-expanded clonotypes exceeding 0.001 frequency were also found in blood.

Germline values: CDR1 SGDLS, CDR2 YYNGEE. Trimming pared 2 bases from V and 1 base from J, leaving 9 bases between. This CDR3 spans 15 amino acids. Note on this clonotype: What it binds is not known. The CDR3 end shows no conserved phenylalanine or tryptophan, and so a read error is likely.

Investigators amplified TCR beta CDR3 regions from RNA transcripts. After a first-round RT-PCR with HTBI primers, a second-round multiplex PCR was run. Using its own MiXCR run on the multiplex PCR reads, TCRdb lists one record per CDR3 protein. The data show approximately 640,000 distinct CDR3 sequences, about 41% seen once. The receptor comes from an adult man with Graves' ophthalmopathy. The V and J genes are TRBV9 and TRBJ2-2; tentatively, D is TRBD1 (6 bases). Sequencing used peripheral blood. As DNA, the CDR3 is TGTGCCAGCAGCGTTGGACAGATGAACACCGGGGAGCTGTTTCTT. Protein: CASSVGQMNTGELFL.